Here is one TCR beta chain with its context. The antigen is not known. This entry belongs to a study of T cell repertoires in cytomegalovirus infection. TCRdb processed the reads anew with MiXCR; each CDR3 protein has one entry. Of some 940,000 distinct CDR3 sequences detected, approximately 32% appear once; the ten largest clones hold roughly an eighth. The V gene's germline CDR1 is LNHDA and CDR2 SQIVND (reference sequence). Trimming cost V 3 bases and J 4 bases; bases outside gene matches: 3. This CDR3 spans 14 amino acids. The sequencing here drew on cultured CD8+ T cells from PBMCs, taken from culture after CMV antigen stimulation. The V and J genes are TRBV19 and TRBJ2-1; TRBD2 matches at 7 bases. This receptor was taken from a human donor in good health (CMV status not recorded). Some clones in this sample may be carry-over from other donors' samples. The CDR3 loop reads CASSIGGIYNEQFF. CDR3 in DNA: TGTGCCAGTAGTATCGGGGGGATTTACAATGAGCAGTTCTTC. Filled out from reference TRBV19 and TRBJ2-1, the complete variable domain reads DGGITQSPKYLFRKEGQNVTLSCEQNLNHDAMYWYRQDPGQGLRLIYYSQIVNDFQKGDIAEGYSVSREKKESFPLTVTSAQKNPTAFYLCASSIGGIYNEQFFGPGTRLTVL.